Detailed here is one T cell receptor (beta chain). No antigen is known for it. The record has no base qualities; no much larger clone is one base away. These data originate in a study of response to subunit inactivated influenza vaccine (dated by TCRdb to 2016 to 2018). With regard to the full study: The study used deep quantitative T cell receptor repertoire profiling to track responses to a trivalent subunit inactivated influenza vaccine.

Libraries were built with RT-PCR. Sequencing took place on an Illumina HiSeq 2500. The raw public reads went through TCRdb reprocessing: fastp at Q25, MiXCR clone calling, in-frame beta chains kept. Rows matching on CDR3 protein sequence are summarized as one entry with the most common DNA and genes. This sample comprises over 150,000 distinct CDR3 sequences, around 9% of them detected only once. The ten largest clones take up roughly 10% of the sample. What the study reported, not specific to this receptor: It was suggested by the authors that each seasonal influenza vaccination may recruit only a limited number of new T cells.

The CDR1 and CDR2 encoded by the germline V gene are SGDLS and YYNGEE. Trimming removed 3 bases from V and 5 bases from J, leaving 6 bases between the germline ends. Inclusive of the bounding cysteine and phenylalanine, the CDR3 is 12 residues long. Only the CDR3 region is kept as DNA, spanning 36 bases read in frame from base 1. The receptor's source is a man aged 50-60 years who received an inactivated influenza vaccine. Donor details come from another sample of the same person, matched by shared clones. The rearrangement combines TRBV9 with TRBJ2-1; the D gene remains uncertain. The specimen comprised non-naive T cells sorted from PBMCs, sampled on the day of vaccination. What the cell subset or site label conveys for this sample: memory T cell fraction. The bases read TGTGCCAGCAGCGCAACAGACAATGAGCAGTTCTTC. This sequence encodes CASSATDNEQFF.